The present T cell receptor (beta chain) was sequenced within a study of T cells after yellow fever vaccination. Germline values: CDR1 MDHEN, CDR2 SYDVKM. V lost 6 bases and J 3 bases, leaving 18 bases between the germline ends. CDR3 length equals 16 residues. This clonotype was observed a handful of times. A single record per CDR3 protein comes from TCRdb applying MiXCR to the 5' RACE reads. The sample gives some 240,000 distinct CDR3 sequences, around 4.9% of which show up once; around 3.3% is in the top ten. The genes are TRBV28 and TRBJ2-1, with D perhaps matching TRBD1 (5 bases). This receptor was taken from a man younger than 35 who received the YFV17D yellow fever vaccine. This material consisted of CD4+ T cells sorted from PBMCs, taken on the day of the yellow fever booster vaccination. CDR3 DNA sequence: TGTGCCAGCAGCTCCTCGTCGGGCCAGGGCTACAATGAGCAGTTCTTC. This codes for CASSSSSGQGYNEQFF.